The present entry profiles one TCR beta chain with its context. The assay was immunoSEQ multiplex PCR, and TCRdb's table has in-frame clones only and misses some. The data hold 100,000 or so clones, with roughly 87% observed a single time. This sample is part of a study of T cell responses to AZD1222 COVID-19 vaccine. Sequenced here: peripheral blood, sampled on day 0 of AZD1222 vaccination. The receptor was isolated from an adult in good health.

The CDR3 reads CASRAMRYKNIQYF. Written as DNA, the CDR3 is TGTGCCAGCAGGGCGATGAGGTACAAAAACATTCAGTACTTC. V gene TRBV21-1 combines with J gene TRBJ2-4; the table's D call, TRBD2, was not checked against the DNA. TRBV21-1 is tagged as a pseudogene. CDR3 length: 14 residues.